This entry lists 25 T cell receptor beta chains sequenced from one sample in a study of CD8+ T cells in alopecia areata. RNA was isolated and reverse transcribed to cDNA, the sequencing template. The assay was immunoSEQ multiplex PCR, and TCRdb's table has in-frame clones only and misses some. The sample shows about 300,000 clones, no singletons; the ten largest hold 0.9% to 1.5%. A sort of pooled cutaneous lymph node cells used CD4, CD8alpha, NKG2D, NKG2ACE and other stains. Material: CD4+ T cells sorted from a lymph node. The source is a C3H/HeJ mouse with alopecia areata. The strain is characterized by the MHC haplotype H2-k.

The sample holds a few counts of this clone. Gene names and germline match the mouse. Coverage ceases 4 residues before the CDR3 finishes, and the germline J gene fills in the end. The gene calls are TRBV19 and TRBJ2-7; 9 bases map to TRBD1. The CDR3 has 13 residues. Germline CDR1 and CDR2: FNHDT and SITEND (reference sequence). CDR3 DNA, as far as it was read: TGTGCCAGCAGTATGGACAGGGGAGAT. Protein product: CASSMDRGD. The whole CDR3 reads CASSMDRGDEQYF.

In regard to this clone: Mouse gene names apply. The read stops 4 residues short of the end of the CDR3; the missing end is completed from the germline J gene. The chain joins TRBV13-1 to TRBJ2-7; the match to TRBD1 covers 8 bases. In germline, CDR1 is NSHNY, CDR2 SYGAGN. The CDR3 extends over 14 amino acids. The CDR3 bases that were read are TGTGCCAGCGGCCCCCCGGGACAGGAGTAT. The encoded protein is CASGPPGQEY. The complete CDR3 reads CASGPPGQEYEQYF.

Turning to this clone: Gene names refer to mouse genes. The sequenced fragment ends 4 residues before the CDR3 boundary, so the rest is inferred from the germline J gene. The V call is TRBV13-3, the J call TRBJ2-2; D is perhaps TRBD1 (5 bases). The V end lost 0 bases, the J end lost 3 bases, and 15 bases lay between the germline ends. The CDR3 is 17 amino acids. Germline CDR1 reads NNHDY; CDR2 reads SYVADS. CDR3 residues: CASSDVPGRGDTGQLYF. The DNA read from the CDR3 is TGTGCCAGCAGTGATGTCCCAGGACGAGGGGACACCGGG.

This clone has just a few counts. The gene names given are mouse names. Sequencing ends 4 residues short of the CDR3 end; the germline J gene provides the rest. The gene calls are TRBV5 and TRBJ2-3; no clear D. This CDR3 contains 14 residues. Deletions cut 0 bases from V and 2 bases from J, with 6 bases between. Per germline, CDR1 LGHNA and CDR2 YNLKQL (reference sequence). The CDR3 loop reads CASSQEDNAETLYF. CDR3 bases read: TGTGCCAGCAGCCAAGAAGACAATGCAGAA.

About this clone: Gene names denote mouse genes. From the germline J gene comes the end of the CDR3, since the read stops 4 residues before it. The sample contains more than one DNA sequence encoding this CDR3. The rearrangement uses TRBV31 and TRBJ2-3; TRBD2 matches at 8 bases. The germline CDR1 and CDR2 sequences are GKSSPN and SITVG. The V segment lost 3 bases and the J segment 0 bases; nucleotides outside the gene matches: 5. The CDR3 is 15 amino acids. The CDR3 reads CAWSRGGGSAETLYF. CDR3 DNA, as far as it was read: TGTGCCTGGAGCCGTGGGGGGGGAAGTGCAGAA.

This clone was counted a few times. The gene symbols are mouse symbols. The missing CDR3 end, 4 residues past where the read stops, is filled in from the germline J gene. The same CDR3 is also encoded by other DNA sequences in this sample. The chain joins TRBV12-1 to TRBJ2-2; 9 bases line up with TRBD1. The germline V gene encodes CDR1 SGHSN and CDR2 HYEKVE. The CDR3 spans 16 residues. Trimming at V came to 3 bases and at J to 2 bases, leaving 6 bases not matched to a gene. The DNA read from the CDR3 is TGTGCCAGCTCTTTACCCGGGACAGGGAACACCGGG. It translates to CASSLPGTGNTG. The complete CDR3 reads CASSLPGTGNTGQLYF.

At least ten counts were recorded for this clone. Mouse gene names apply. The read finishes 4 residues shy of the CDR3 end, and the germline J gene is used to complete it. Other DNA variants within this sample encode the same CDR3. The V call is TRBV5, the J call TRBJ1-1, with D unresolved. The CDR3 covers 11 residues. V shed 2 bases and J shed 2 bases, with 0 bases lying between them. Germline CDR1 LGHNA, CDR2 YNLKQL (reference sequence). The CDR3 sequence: CASSQNTEVFF. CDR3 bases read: TGTGCCAGCAGCCAAAACACA.

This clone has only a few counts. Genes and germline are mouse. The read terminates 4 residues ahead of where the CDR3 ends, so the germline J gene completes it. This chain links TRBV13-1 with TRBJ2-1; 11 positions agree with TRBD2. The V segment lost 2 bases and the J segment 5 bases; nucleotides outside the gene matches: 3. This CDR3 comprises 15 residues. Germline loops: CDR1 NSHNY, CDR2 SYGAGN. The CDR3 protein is CASSEWTGGNAEQFF. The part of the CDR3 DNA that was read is TGTGCCAGCAGTGAATGGACTGGGGGGAATGCT.

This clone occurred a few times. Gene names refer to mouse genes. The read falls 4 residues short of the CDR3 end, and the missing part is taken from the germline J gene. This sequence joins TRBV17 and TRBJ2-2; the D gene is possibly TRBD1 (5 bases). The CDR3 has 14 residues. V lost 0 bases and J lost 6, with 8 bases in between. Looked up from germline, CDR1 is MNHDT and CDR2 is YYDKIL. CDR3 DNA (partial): TGTGCTAGCAGTAGAGATAGGGGAGCCGGG. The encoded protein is CASSRDRGAG. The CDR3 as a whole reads CASSRDRGAGQLYF.

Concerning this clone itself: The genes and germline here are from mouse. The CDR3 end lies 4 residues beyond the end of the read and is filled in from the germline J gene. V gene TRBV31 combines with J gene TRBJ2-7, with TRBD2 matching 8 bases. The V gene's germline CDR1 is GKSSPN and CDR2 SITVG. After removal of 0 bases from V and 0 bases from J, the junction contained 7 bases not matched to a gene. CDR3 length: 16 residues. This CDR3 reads CAWSLVGGVNSYEQYF. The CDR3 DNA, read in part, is TGTGCCTGGAGTCTAGTGGGGGGGGTAAACTCCTAT.

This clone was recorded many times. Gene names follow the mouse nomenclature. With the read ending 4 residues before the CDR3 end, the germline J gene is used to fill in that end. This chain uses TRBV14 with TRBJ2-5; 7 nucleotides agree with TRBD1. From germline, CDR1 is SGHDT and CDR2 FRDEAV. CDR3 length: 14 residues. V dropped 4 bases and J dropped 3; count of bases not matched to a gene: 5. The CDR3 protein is CASSDPGQQDTQYF. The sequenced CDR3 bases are TGTGCCAGCAGTGACCCGGGACAGCAAGAC.

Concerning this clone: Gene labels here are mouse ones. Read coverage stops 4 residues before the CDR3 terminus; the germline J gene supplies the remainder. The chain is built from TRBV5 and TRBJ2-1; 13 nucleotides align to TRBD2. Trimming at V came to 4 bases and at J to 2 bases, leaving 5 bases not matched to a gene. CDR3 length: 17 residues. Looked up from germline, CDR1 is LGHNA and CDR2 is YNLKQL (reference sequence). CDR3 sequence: CASSLSGLGGDYAEQFF. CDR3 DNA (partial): TGTGCCAGCAGCCTCTCGGGACTGGGGGGGGACTATGCT.

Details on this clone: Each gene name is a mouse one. CDR3 bases read: TGTGCCAGCAGCGAACGACAGAACTCC. Protein sequence: CASSERQNS. The entire CDR3 sequence reads CASSERQNSDYTF. The chain couples TRBV5 to TRBJ1-2, with a weak D call TRBD1 (5 bases). Read coverage stops 4 residues before the CDR3 terminus; the germline J gene supplies the remainder. Trimming removed 5 bases at V and 2 bases at J, with 9 bases between. Germline CDR1 and CDR2: LGHNA and YNLKQL (reference sequence). The CDR3 covers 13 residues.

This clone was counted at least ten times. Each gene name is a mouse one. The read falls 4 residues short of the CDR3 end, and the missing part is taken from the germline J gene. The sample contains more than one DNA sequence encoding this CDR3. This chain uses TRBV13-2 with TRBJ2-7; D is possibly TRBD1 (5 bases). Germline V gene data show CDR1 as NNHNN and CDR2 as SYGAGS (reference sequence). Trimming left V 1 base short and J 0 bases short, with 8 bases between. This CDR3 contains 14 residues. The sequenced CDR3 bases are TGTGCCAGCGGTGATTCAGGGAGCTCCTAT. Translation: CASGDSGSSY. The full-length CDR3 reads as CASGDSGSSYEQYF.

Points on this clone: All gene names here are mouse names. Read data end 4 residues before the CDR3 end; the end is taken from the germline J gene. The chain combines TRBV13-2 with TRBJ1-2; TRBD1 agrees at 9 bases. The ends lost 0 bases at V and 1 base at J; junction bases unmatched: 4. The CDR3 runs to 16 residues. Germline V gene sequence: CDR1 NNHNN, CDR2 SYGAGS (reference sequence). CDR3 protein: CASGDEGQGRNSDYTF. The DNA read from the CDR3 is TGTGCCAGCGGTGATGAGGGACAGGGCAGAAACTCC.

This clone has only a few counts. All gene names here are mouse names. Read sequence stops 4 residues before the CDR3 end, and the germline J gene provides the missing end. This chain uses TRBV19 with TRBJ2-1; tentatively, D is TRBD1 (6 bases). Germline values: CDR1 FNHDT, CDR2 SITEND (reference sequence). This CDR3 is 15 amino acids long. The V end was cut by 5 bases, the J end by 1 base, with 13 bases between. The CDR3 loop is CASREGDTNYAEQFF. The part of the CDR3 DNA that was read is TGTGCCAGCAGAGAGGGGGACACAAACTATGCT.

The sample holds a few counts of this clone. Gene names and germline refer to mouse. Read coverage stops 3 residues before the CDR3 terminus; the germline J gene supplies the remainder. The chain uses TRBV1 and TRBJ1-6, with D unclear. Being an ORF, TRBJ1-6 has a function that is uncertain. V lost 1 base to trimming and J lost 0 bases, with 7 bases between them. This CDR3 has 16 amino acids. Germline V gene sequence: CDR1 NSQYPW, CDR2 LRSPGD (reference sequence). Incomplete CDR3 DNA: TGCACCTGCAGTGCAGTGACAAATTCCTATAATTCGCCC. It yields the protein CTCSAVTNSYNSP. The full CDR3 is CTCSAVTNSYNSPLYF.

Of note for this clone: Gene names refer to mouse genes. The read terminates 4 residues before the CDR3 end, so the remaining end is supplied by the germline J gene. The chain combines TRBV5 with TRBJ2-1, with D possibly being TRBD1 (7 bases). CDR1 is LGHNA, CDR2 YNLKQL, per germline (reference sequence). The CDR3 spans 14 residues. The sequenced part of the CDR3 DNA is TGTGCCAGCAGCCAAGGCAGGGGGGTGGCT. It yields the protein CASSQGRGVA. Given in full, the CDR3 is CASSQGRGVAEQFF.

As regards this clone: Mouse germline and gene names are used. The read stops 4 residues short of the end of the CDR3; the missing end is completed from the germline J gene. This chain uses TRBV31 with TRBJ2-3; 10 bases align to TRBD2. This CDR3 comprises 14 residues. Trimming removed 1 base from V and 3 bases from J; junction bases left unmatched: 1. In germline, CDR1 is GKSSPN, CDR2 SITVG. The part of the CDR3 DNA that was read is TGTGCCTGGAGTCACTGGGGGGGAGCAGAA. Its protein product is CAWSHWGGAE. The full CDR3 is CAWSHWGGAETLYF. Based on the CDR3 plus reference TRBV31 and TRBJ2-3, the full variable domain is AQTIHQWPVAEIKAVGSPLSLGCTIKGKSSPNLYWYWQATGGTLQQLFYSITVGQVESVVQLNLSASRPKDDQFILSTEKLLLSHSGFYLCAWSHWGGAETLYFGSGTRLTVL.

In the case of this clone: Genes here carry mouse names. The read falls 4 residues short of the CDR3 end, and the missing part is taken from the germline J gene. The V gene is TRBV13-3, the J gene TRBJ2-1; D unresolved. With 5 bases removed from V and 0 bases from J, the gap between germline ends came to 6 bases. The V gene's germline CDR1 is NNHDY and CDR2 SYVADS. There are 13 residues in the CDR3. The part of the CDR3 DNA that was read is TGTGCCAGCAGGACATATAACTATGCT. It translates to CASRTYNYA. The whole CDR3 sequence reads CASRTYNYAEQFF.

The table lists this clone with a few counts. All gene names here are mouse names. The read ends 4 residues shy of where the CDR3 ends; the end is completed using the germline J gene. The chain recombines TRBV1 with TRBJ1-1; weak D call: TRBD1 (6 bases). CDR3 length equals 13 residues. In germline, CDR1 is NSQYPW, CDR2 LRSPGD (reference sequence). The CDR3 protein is CTCSAGTEAEVFF. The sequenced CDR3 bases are TGCACCTGCAGTGCAGGGACAGAGGCA.

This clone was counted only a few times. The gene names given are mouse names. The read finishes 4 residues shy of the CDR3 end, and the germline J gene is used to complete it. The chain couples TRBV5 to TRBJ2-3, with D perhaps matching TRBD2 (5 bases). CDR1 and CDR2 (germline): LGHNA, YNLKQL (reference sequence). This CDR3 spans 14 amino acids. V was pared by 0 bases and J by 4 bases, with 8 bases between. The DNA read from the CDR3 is TGTGCCAGCAGCCAAGAGATGGGGACAGAA. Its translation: CASSQEMGTE. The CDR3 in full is CASSQEMGTETLYF.

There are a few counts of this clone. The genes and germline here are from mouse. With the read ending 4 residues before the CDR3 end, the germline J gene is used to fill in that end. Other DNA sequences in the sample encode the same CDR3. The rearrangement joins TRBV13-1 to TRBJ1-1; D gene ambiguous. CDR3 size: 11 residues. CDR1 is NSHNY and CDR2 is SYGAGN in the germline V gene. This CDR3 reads CASSDEGEVFF. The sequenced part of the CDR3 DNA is TGTGCCAGCAGTGATGAAGGA.

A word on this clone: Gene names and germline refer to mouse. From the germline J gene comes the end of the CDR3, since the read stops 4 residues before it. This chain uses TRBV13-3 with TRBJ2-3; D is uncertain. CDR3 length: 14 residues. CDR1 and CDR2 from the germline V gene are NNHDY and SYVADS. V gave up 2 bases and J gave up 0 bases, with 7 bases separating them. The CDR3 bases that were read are TGTGCCAGCAGTGAAAAGTATAGTGCAGAA. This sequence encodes CASSEKYSAE. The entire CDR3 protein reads CASSEKYSAETLYF.

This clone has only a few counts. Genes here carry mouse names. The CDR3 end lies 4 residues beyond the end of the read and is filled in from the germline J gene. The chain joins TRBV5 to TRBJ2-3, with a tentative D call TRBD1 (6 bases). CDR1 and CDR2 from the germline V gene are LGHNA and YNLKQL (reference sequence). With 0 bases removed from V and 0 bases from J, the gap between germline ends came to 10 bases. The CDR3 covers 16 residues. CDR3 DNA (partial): TGTGCCAGCAGCCAAGAAAGGGACAATAGTGCAGAA. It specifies CASSQERDNSAE. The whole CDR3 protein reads CASSQERDNSAETLYF.